This passage covers 3 T cell receptor beta chains from one sample sequenced in a study of cytomegalovirus exposure and HLA in healthy donors. PCR was performed using 60 Vbeta and 13 Jbeta primers. Some clones are missing from TCRdb's copy, which holds only in-frame ones; the method was immunoSEQ multiplex PCR. The data contain hundreds of thousands of clones, around 89% of them singletons. The specimen was PBMCs. These receptors were taken from a woman aged 18-29 years in good health and CMV-seronegative.

The rearrangement joins TRBV5-4 to TRBJ2-1, with D possibly matching TRBD1 (8 bases). CDR1 is SGHNT and CDR2 is YYREEE in the germline V gene (reference sequence). The CDR3 covers 16 residues. The germline V and J ends were trimmed by 0 bases and 4 bases, with 14 bases remaining between them. The CDR3 sequence is CASSLDYRGGYNEQFF. In nucleotides, the CDR3 is TGTGCCAGCAGCTTGGACTACAGGGGGGGATACAATGAGCAGTTCTTC.

About this clone itself: The junction departs from germline at one end; a sequencing error may be responsible. This chain links TRBV10-1 with TRBJ2-1, with 9 positions matching TRBD2. The CDR3 length is 15 residues. CDR1 WNHNN and CDR2 SYGVQD come from the germline V gene (reference sequence). CDR3 amino acids: CASSASSGTYNGQFF. CDR3 coding DNA: TGCGCCAGCAGTGCTTCTAGCGGGACCTACAATGGGCAGTTCTTC.

The chain links TRBV15 to TRBJ2-7, with a weak D call TRBD1 (6 bases). The germline V and J ends were trimmed by 4 bases and 5 bases, with 18 bases remaining between them. CDR1 and CDR2 from the germline V gene are LNHNV and YYDKDF (reference sequence). The CDR3 covers 15 residues. The CDR3 spells CATSTDRIPSDEQYF. The CDR3 nucleotides are TGTGCCACCAGCACAGACAGGATCCCATCGGACGAGCAGTACTTC.